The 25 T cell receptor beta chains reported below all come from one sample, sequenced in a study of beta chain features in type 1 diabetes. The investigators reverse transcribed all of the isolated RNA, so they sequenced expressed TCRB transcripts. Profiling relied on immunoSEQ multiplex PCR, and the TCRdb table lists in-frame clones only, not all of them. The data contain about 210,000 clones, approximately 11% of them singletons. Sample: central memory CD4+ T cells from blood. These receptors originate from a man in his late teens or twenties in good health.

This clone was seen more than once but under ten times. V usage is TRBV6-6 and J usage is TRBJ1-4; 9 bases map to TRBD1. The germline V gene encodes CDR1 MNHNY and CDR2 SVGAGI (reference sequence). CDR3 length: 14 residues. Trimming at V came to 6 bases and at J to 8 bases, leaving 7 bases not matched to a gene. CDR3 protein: CASRGQGIREKLFF. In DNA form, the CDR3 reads TGTGCCAGCAGAGGACAGGGGATTCGGGAAAAACTGTTTTTT.

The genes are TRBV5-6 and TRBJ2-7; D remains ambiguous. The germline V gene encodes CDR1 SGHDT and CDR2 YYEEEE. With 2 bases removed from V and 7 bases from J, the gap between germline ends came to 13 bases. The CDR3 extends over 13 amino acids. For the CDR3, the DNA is TGTGCCAGCAGCTTAGTGGCTTCGGAAGAGCAGTACTTC. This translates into CASSLVASEEQYF.

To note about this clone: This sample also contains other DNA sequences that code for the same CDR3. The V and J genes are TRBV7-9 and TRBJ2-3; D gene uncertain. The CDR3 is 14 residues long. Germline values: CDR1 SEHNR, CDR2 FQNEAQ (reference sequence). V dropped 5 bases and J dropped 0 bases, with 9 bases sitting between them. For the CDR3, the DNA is TGTGCCAGCAGCCTTTCGACTAGCACAGATACGCAGTATTTT. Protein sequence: CASSLSTSTDTQYF.

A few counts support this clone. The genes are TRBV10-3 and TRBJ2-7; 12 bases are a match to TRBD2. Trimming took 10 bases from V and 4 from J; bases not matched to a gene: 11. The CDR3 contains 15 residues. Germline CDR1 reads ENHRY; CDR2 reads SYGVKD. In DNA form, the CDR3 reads TGTGCCACCGCTACTAGCGGGAGGATGTCTTACGAGCAGTACTTC. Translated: CATATSGRMSYEQYF.

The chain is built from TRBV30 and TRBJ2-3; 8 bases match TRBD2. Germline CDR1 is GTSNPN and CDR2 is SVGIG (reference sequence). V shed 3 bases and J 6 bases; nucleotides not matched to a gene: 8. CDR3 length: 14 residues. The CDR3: CAWRTSERRDTQYF. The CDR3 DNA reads TGTGCCTGGAGGACTAGCGAGCGTCGGGATACGCAGTATTTT. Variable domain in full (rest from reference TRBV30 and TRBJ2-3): SQTIHQWPATLVQPVGSPLSLECTVEGTSNPNLYWYRQAAGRGLQLLFYSVGIGQISSEVPQNLSASRPQDRQFILSSKKLLLSDSGFYLCAWRTSERRDTQYFGPGTRLTVL.

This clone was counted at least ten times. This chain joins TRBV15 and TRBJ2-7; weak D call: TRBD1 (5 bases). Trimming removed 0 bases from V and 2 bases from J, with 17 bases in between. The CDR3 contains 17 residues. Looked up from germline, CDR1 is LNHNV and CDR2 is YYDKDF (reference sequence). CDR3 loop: CATSRDPQGALPYEQYF. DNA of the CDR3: TGTGCCACCAGCAGAGATCCTCAGGGCGCCCTACCCTACGAGCAGTACTTC.

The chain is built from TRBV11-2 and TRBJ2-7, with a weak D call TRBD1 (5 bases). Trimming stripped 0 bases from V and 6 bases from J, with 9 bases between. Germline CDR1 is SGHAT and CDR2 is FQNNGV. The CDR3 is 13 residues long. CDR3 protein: CASSLDLQAEQYF. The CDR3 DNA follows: TGTGCCAGCAGCTTAGATCTACAGGCCGAGCAGTACTTC.

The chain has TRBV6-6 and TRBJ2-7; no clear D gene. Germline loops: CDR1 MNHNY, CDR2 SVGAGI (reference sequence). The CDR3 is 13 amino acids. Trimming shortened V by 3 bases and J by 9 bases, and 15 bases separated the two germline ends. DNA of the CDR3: TGTGCCAGCAGTTATTCCCCCTCTGATGGGCAGTACTTC. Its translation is CASSYSPSDGQYF.

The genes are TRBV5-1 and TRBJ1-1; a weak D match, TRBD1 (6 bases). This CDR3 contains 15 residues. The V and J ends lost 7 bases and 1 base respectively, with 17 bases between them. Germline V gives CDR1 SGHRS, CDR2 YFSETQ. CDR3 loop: CASSPLGAANTEAFF. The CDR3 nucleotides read TGCGCCAGCTCCCCGCTGGGGGCCGCGAACACTGAAGCTTTCTTT.

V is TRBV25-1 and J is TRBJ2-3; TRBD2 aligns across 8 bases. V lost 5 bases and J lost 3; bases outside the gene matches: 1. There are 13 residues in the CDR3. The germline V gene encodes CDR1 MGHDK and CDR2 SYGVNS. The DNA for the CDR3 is TGTGCCAGCAGTAGCGGGAGTACAGATACGCAGTATTTT. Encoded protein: CASSSGSTDTQYF.

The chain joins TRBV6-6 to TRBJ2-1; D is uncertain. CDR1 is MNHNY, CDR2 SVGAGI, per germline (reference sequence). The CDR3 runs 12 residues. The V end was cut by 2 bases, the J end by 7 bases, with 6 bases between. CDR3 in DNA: TGTGCCAGCAGTTACCGACGGAATGAGCAGTTCTTC. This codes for CASSYRRNEQFF.

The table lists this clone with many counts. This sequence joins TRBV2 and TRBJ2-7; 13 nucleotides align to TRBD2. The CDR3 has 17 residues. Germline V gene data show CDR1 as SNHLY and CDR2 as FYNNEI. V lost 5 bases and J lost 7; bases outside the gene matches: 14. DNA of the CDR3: TGTGCCAGCAGTCGTACCTACGGACTAGCGGGAGCAGGGGAGCAGTACTTC. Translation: CASSRTYGLAGAGEQYF.

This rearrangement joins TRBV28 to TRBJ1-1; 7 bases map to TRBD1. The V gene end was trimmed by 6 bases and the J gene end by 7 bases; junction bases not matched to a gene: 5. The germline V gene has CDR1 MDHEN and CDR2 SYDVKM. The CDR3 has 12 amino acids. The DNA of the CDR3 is TGTGCCAGCAGCATAGGGGGCGTTGAAGCTTTCTTT. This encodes CASSIGGVEAFF.

CDR3 loop: CASSTSGSQGGETQYF. The CDR3, as DNA: TGTGCCAGCAGCACTAGCGGTTCGCAGGGAGGGGAGACCCAGTACTTC. V is TRBV9 and J is TRBJ2-5, with 8 bases lining up with TRBD2. The length of the CDR3 is 16 residues. V gave up 4 bases and J gave up 5 bases; unmatched junction bases: 13. From germline, CDR1 is SGDLS and CDR2 YYNGEE.

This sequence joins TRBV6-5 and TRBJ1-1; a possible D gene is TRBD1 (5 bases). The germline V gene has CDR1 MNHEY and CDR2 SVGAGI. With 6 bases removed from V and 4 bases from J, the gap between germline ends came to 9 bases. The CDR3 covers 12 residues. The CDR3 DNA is TGTGCCAGCAGGGGGGGGACCACTGAAGCTTTCTTT. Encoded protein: CASRGGTTEAFF.

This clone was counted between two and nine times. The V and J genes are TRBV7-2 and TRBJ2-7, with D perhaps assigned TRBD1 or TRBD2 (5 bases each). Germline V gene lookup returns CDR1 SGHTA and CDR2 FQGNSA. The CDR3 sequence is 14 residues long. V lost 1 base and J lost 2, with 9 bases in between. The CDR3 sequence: CASSLVGRTYEQYF. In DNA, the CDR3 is TGTGCCAGCAGCTTAGTGGGACGAACCTACGAGCAGTACTTC.

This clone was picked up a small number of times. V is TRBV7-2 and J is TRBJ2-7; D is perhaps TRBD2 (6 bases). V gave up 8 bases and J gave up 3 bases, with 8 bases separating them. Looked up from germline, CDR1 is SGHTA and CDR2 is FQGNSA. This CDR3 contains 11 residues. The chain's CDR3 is CASVGGYEQYF. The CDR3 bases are TGTGCCAGCGTCGGGGGCTACGAGCAGTACTTC.

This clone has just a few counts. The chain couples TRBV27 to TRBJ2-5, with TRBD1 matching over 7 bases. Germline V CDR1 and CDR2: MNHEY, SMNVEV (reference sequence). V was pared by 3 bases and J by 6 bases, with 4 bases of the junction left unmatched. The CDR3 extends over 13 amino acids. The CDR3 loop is CASSLDRRQTQYF. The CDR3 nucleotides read TGTGCCAGCAGTTTGGACAGGCGACAGACCCAGTACTTC.

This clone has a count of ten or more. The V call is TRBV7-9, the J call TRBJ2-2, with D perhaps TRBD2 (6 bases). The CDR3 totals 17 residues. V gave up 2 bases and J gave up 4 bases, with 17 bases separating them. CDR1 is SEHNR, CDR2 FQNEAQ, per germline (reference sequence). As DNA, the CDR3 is TGTGCCAGCAGCTTATCGCGGGCGGGATCAGGCACCGGGGAGCTGTTTTTT. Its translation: CASSLSRAGSGTGELFF.

As DNA, the CDR3 is TGTGCCAGCAGCCTGACTAGTACTGAGCAGTTCTTC. It yields the protein CASSLTSTEQFF. The V and J genes are TRBV5-4 and TRBJ2-1; D may be TRBD2 (6 bases). The CDR3 contains 12 residues. Germline CDR1 is SGHNT and CDR2 is YYREEE (reference sequence). Trimming took off 4 bases at V and 9 bases at J, with 11 bases between the two ends.

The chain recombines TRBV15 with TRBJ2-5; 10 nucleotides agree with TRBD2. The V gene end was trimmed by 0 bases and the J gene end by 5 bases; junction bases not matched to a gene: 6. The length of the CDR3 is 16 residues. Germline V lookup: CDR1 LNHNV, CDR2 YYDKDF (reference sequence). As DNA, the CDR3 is TGTGCCACCAGCAGAGATTGGGGACTAGCGATGGAGACCCAGTACTTC. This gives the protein CATSRDWGLAMETQYF.

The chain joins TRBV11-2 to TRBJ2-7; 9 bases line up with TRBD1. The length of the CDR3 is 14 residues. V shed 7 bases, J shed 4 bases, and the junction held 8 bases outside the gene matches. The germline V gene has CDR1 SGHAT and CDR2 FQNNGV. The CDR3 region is CASMPQGARYEQYF. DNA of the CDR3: TGTGCCAGCATGCCACAGGGGGCGCGGTACGAGCAGTACTTC.

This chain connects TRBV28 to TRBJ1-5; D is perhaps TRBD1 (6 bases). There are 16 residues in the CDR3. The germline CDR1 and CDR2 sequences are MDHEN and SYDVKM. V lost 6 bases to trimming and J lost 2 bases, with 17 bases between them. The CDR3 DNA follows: TGTGCCAGCAGCAAGGAGGGGGGGGTAGGCAATCAGCCCCAGCATTTT. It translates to CASSKEGGVGNQPQHF.

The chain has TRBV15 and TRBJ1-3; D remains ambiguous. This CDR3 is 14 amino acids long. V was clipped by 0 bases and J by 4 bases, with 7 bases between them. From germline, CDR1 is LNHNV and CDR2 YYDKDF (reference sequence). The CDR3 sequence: CATSRDPAGNTIYF. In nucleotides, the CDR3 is TGTGCCACCAGCAGAGATCCTGCCGGAAACACCATATATTTT.

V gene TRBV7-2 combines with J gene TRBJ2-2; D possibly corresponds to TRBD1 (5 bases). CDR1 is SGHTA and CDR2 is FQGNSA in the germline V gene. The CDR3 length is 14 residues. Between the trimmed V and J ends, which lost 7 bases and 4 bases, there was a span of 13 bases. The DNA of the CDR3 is TGTGCCAGCACCTACGTAAGGGGCACCGGGGAGCTGTTTTTT. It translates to CASTYVRGTGELFF.